These T cell receptor beta chains were read from a single sample in a study of human T cells and chemical hapten exposure. TCRdb re-derived calls from the RACE reads in MiXCR, one entry per CDR3 protein. The sample consists of 95,000 to 150,000 distinct CDR3 sequences, roughly 10% of them appearing once. The sample here was whole blood, taken in connection with sensitization to the hapten diphenylcyclopropenone (DPC). The source of these receptors is a woman between 45 and 60 years old with alopecia areata. Some clones in this sample may be carry-over from other donors' samples. Both conserved end residues are part of each CDR3. Each record gives: clone size, D gene, V gene, J gene, CDR3 protein, CDR3 DNA. The D gene is left open where the match is weak. Only some rows state a clone size, as once, few, many or a class for expanded clones.

NA,TRBD1,TRBV2,TRBJ1-1,CASKNPDRGNTEAFF,TGTGCCAGCAAGAATCCCGACAGGGGTAACACTGAAGCTTTCTTT
NA,TRBD1,TRBV6-2/TRBV6-3,TRBJ2-7,CASRPGGQGRYEQYF,TGTGCCAGCAGGCCGGGGGGACAGGGCCGCTACGAGCAGTACTTC
few,NA,TRBV11-2,TRBJ1-1,CASSPQQGMNTEAFF,TGTGCCAGCAGCCCTCAACAGGGAATGAACACTGAAGCTTTCTTT
many,NA,TRBV7-9,TRBJ2-5,CASSAPPLARFQETQYF,TGTGCCAGCAGCGCCCCTCCACTAGCTCGGTTCCAAGAGACCCAGTACTTC
few,TRBD2,TRBV7-2,TRBJ2-5,CASSPSGTLYF,TGTGCCAGCAGCCCTAGCGGGACCCTATACTTC
few,NA,TRBV7-9,TRBJ1-1,CASSRGGLGTEAFF,TGTGCCAGCAGCCGCGGGGGCCTGGGCACTGAAGCTTTCTTT
NA,NA,TRBV2,TRBJ1-2,CASSGFPVPTNGYTF,TGTGCCAGCAGTGGTTTTCCAGTACCAACTAATGGCTACACCTTC
many,TRBD1,TRBV4-2,TRBJ1-3,CASRDRPRSGNTIYF,TGTGCCAGCAGGGACAGGCCCCGCTCTGGAAACACCATATATTTT
NA,TRBD2,TRBV20-1,TRBJ2-7,CSATRTSGGLYEQYF,TGCAGTGCTACCCGGACTAGCGGGGGCCTCTACGAGCAGTACTTC
NA,NA,TRBV2,TRBJ2-7,CASSEDSTYEQYF,TGTGCCAGCAGTGAAGACTCCACCTACGAGCAGTACTTC